Listed below are T cell receptor beta chains from one sample, sequenced in a study of cytomegalovirus exposure and HLA in healthy donors. Measured with immunoSEQ multiplex PCR; TCRdb has only the in-frame clones, and not every one. Counted here are about 170,000 clones, roughly 80% occurring once; the ten biggest clones make up over 0.65%. The specimen was PBMCs. All receptors come from a woman aged 18-35 years in good health and CMV-seronegative. Each CDR3 is given without its conserved first and last residue. Fields, in order: J gene, clone size, V gene, CDR3 protein. Rows may omit the clone size; those that give it use once, few, many or a size class.

TRBJ1-3 NA TRBV10-3 AISESTGNTIY
TRBJ1-1 NA TRBV2 ASTRGETNTEAF
TRBJ2-1 NA TRBV19 ASSIARSTTYNEQF
TRBJ1-1 once TRBV7-9 ASSWHTVVGEAF
TRBJ2-7 NA TRBV28 ASSFLAGGLYEQY
TRBJ2-1 NA TRBV30 AWSPRDNEQF
TRBJ2-5 NA TRBV11-3 ASSSDNEETQY
TRBJ1-4 NA TRBV5-1 ASSSPPDGNNEKLF
TRBJ2-5 few TRBV5-4 ASSLTRQETQY
TRBJ1-4 few TRBV6-1 ASSEVRGEGEKLF
TRBJ2-3 NA TRBV5-1 ASSLARSADTQY
TRBJ1-1 NA TRBV7-3 ASSLNGHPNTEAF
TRBJ2-5 NA TRBV10-2 ASSETRGGETQY
TRBJ1-5 NA TRBV7-9 ASSFSGDRPQH
TRBJ1-1 once TRBV18 ASSQLGQYGEAF
TRBJ2-7 NA TRBV10-2 ASSELRDRDYEQY
TRBJ2-1 NA TRBV4-1 ASSQEPSGPNEQF
TRBJ2-7 NA TRBV7-2 ASSFTSGRGEQY
TRBJ2-1 NA TRBV4-1 ASSQWRATSGRVSYNEQF
TRBJ2-6 NA TRBV10-3 AIRFHSGANVLT
TRBJ2-1 NA TRBV7-9 ASDRTSGSYNEQF
TRBJ2-1 NA TRBV11-2 ASSFQASGSNEQF
TRBJ2-2 NA TRBV5-1 ASSLAGNTGELF
TRBJ2-7 NA TRBV29-1 SVELQGTYEQY
TRBJ2-6 NA TRBV7-2 ASSLGQGRFGANVLT
TRBJ2-1 NA TRBV6-5 ASSWTGDNEQF
TRBJ1-5 NA TRBV5-4 ASSFWGLGQPQH
TRBJ1-2 once TRBV9 ASSVGGQTLNYGYT
TRBJ1-5 NA TRBV6-5 ATSTGSNQPQH
TRBJ1-5 NA TRBV9 ASSVSGISNQPQH
TRBJ2-5 few TRBV5-4 ASSSRIQDLQEAQY